By share, the clone carrying this TCR beta chain ranks as medium-sized (0.01 to 0.1%). The data are from a study of T cell changes during pregnancy in multiple sclerosis. V dropped 1 base and J dropped 4 bases, with 5 bases sitting between them. Per germline, CDR1 SGHTA and CDR2 FQGNSA. This CDR3 comprises 13 residues. Some clones are missing from TCRdb's copy, which holds only in-frame ones; the method was immunoSEQ multiplex PCR. Among approximately 50,000 clones listed, around 94% were seen once. This chain uses TRBV7-2 with TRBJ1-5; D not resolved. The source of this sequence is a female donor with multiple sclerosis, enrolled in a pregnancy study. The sample here was CD4+ T cells from peripheral blood mononuclear cells, taken in the third trimester of pregnancy. CDR3 nucleotides: TGTGCCAGCAGCTTAGTTTCGAATCAGCCCCAGCATTTT. This sequence encodes CASSLVSNQPQHF. The whole variable domain, remainder taken from reference TRBV7-2 and TRBJ1-5, is GAGVSQSPSNKVTEKGKDVELRCDPISGHTALYWYRQSLGQGLEFLIYFQGNSAPDKSGLPSDRFSAERTGGSVSTLTIQRTQQEDSAVYLCASSLVSNQPQHFGDGTRLSIL.